The rows below give T cell receptor beta chains drawn from one sample of a study of control samples from healthy donors and cancer patients. The protocol was immunoSEQ multiplex PCR, while the TCRdb copy is restricted to in-frame clones and leaves out a portion. The data contain 45,000 or so clones, 75% to 95% of them singletons. The sequencing input was PBMCs. Receptors were obtained from a middle-aged woman with head and neck cancer. The CDR3 runs from the conserved cysteine through the conserved F or W. The order of the fields is V gene, J gene, clone size, D gene, CDR3 DNA, CDR3 protein. A D gene is named only where the DNA matches it firmly. Not every row has a clone size; where given, it reads once, few, many or a size class.

V gene: TRBV5-1
J gene: TRBJ2-2
clone size: -
D gene: -
CDR3 DNA: TGCGCCAGCAGCTTGGGCGTCGGGTTAAGGGAGCTGTTTTTT
CDR3 protein: CASSLGVGLRELFF

V gene: TRBV11-2
J gene: TRBJ1-6
clone size: -
D gene: -
CDR3 DNA: TGTGCCAGCAGCGGAACGGCAGGGTTTTATAATTCACCCCTCCACTTT
CDR3 protein: CASSGTAGFYNSPLHF

V gene: TRBV28
J gene: TRBJ1-1
clone size: -
D gene: TRBD1
CDR3 DNA: TGTGCCAGCAGTCTAGACAGGGTCCGGGCTGAAGCTTTCTTT
CDR3 protein: CASSLDRVRAEAFF

V gene: TRBV18
J gene: TRBJ2-7
clone size: -
D gene: TRBD2
CDR3 DNA: TGTGCCAGCTCTCTCCTAGCGGACGAGCAGTACTTC
CDR3 protein: CASSLLADEQYF

V gene: TRBV27
J gene: TRBJ2-5
clone size: -
D gene: -
CDR3 DNA: TGTGCCAGCAGTCCACGGGGGAACTTC
CDR3 protein: CASSPRGNF

V gene: TRBV30
J gene: TRBJ1-4
clone size: -
D gene: TRBD1
CDR3 DNA: TGTGCCTGGAGTCACCCTGGGACAGGAACTAATGAAAAACTGTTTTTT
CDR3 protein: CAWSHPGTGTNEKLFF

V gene: TRBV13
J gene: TRBJ2-1
clone size: once
D gene: -
CDR3 DNA: TGTGCCAGCAGCTTTACCCTCCGGGACACTTCCAATGAGCAGTTCTTC
CDR3 protein: CASSFTLRDTSNEQFF

V gene: TRBV6-4
J gene: TRBJ2-2
clone size: -
D gene: -
CDR3 DNA: TGTGCCAGCAGTGACGATTATCTCCTTTCGGCGGGGGAGCTGTTTTTT
CDR3 protein: CASSDDYLLSAGELFF

V gene: TRBV6-5
J gene: TRBJ1-4
clone size: -
D gene: -
CDR3 DNA: TGTGCCAGCAGACTAACACAGGGAGAAAATGAAAAACTGTTTTTT
CDR3 protein: CASRLTQGENEKLFF

V gene: TRBV7-2
J gene: TRBJ1-1
clone size: -
D gene: -
CDR3 DNA: TGTGCCAGCAGCTTACAAGTCAGGGAAGCTTTCTTT
CDR3 protein: CASSLQVREAFF

V gene: TRBV5-4
J gene: TRBJ1-4
clone size: -
D gene: TRBD1
CDR3 DNA: TGTGCCAGCAGCTTGGGGGGGACAGGACGTAATGAAAAACTGTTTTTT
CDR3 protein: CASSLGGTGRNEKLFF

V gene: TRBV9
J gene: TRBJ2-1
clone size: -
D gene: TRBD2
CDR3 DNA: TGTGCCAGCAGCGCCACGCCCTCTGCGGGGGGCGCCCACAATGAGCAGTTCTTC
CDR3 protein: CASSATPSAGGAHNEQFF

V gene: TRBV6-5
J gene: TRBJ1-4
clone size: -
D gene: -
CDR3 DNA: TGTGCCAGCAGTCAACAGGGAAATGAAAAACTGTTTTTT
CDR3 protein: CASSQQGNEKLFF

V gene: TRBV5-1
J gene: TRBJ1-3
clone size: -
D gene: -
CDR3 DNA: TGCGCCAGCAGCTTGGCCGGGCAGGGAGGAAACACCATATATTTT
CDR3 protein: CASSLAGQGGNTIYF

V gene: TRBV11-2
J gene: TRBJ1-2
clone size: -
D gene: -
CDR3 DNA: TGTGCCAGCAGCATTACCCCGACAGTTAACTATGGCTACACCTTC
CDR3 protein: CASSITPTVNYGYTF

V gene: TRBV28
J gene: TRBJ1-5
clone size: -
D gene: -
CDR3 DNA: TGTGCCAGCAGTTTAGTACTAGGGTTGGCAGATAGCAATCAGCCCCAGCATTTT
CDR3 protein: CASSLVLGLADSNQPQHF

V gene: TRBV18
J gene: TRBJ1-5
clone size: -
D gene: -
CDR3 DNA: TGTGCCAGCTCAACCCAGCGCAATCAGCCCCAGCATTTT
CDR3 protein: CASSTQRNQPQHF

V gene: TRBV2
J gene: TRBJ2-5
clone size: -
D gene: TRBD2
CDR3 DNA: TGTGCCAGCAGTGAAGCGAGGTTCGCTAGCGGGGGTTCTAAAGAGACCCAGTACTTC
CDR3 protein: CASSEARFASGGSKETQYF

V gene: TRBV18
J gene: TRBJ2-2
clone size: once
D gene: -
CDR3 DNA: TGTGCCAGCTCCCCAGGTCCCGGGGAGACCGGGGAGCTGTTTTTT
CDR3 protein: CASSPGPGETGELFF

V gene: TRBV16
J gene: TRBJ2-7
clone size: -
D gene: -
CDR3 DNA: TGTGCCAGCAGCCAATATCGGGGGAGAGGATCCTACGAGCAGTACTTC
CDR3 protein: CASSQYRGRGSYEQYF

V gene: TRBV5-1
J gene: TRBJ1-2
clone size: -
D gene: -
CDR3 DNA: TGCGCCAGCAGCCCCGACAGAAACTATGGCTACACCTTC
CDR3 protein: CASSPDRNYGYTF

V gene: TRBV11-2
J gene: TRBJ1-1
clone size: medium-sized
D gene: -
CDR3 DNA: TGTGCCAGCAGCCACGGGGGACGGCTGAACACTGAAGCTTTCTTT
CDR3 protein: CASSHGGRLNTEAFF

V gene: TRBV6-5
J gene: TRBJ1-2
clone size: -
D gene: -
CDR3 DNA: TGTGCCAGCAGGCGCCGGGACCGATACTATGGCTACACCTTC
CDR3 protein: CASRRRDRYYGYTF

V gene: TRBV18
J gene: TRBJ2-5
clone size: -
D gene: -
CDR3 DNA: TGTGCCAGCTCACCACCTGGGGCAGAAGAGACCCAGTACTTC
CDR3 protein: CASSPPGAEETQYF

V gene: TRBV4-1
J gene: TRBJ2-3
clone size: -
D gene: -
CDR3 DNA: TGCGCCAGCAGCCACGACTCCGAGACTGGTTACACAGATACGCAGTATTTT
CDR3 protein: CASSHDSETGYTDTQYF

V gene: TRBV28
J gene: TRBJ1-3
clone size: once
D gene: -
CDR3 DNA: TGTGCCAGCAGTTTCCGGGTCGGAAACACCATATATTTT
CDR3 protein: CASSFRVGNTIYF

V gene: TRBV10-2
J gene: TRBJ2-1
clone size: few
D gene: TRBD1
CDR3 DNA: TGCGCCAGCGGGACAGGGGATGAGCAGTTCTTC
CDR3 protein: CASGTGDEQFF

V gene: TRBV27
J gene: TRBJ2-1
clone size: once
D gene: -
CDR3 DNA: TGTGCCAGCAGTCCCAGGGTTGGGAATGCGAATGAGCAGTTCTTC
CDR3 protein: CASSPRVGNANEQFF

V gene: TRBV5-1
J gene: TRBJ2-3
clone size: once
D gene: -
CDR3 DNA: TGCGCCAGGGGGGGAGCAGTACGGGCCACAGATACGCAGTATTTT
CDR3 protein: CARGGAVRATDTQYF

V gene: TRBV11-2
J gene: TRBJ2-2
clone size: -
D gene: -
CDR3 DNA: TGTGCCAGCAGCCCCCTGATGCGGGTGAACGGGGAGCTGTTTTTT
CDR3 protein: CASSPLMRVNGELFF

V gene: TRBV3-1/TRBV3-2
J gene: TRBJ2-2
clone size: few
D gene: TRBD1
CDR3 DNA: TGTGCCAGCAGCCACCGGGACAGGGGCCTGGGCGGGGAGCTGTTTTTT
CDR3 protein: CASSHRDRGLGGELFF

V gene: TRBV27
J gene: TRBJ1-2
clone size: -
D gene: -
CDR3 DNA: TGTGCCAGCGCCCCGCAAGGGAACTATGGCTACACCTTC
CDR3 protein: CASAPQGNYGYTF

V gene: TRBV28
J gene: TRBJ2-7
clone size: few
D gene: -
CDR3 DNA: TGTGCCAGCAGTTTTGCCGGCACACGTGAAGAGCAGTACTTC
CDR3 protein: CASSFAGTREEQYF

V gene: TRBV27
J gene: TRBJ1-6
clone size: -
D gene: -
CDR3 DNA: TGTGCCAGCAGTTTATCCCTTAGGTCACCCCTCCACTTT
CDR3 protein: CASSLSLRSPLHF

V gene: TRBV7-9
J gene: TRBJ2-3
clone size: -
D gene: TRBD1
CDR3 DNA: TGTGCCAGCAGCCGGGACAGCGCAGATACGCAGTATTTT
CDR3 protein: CASSRDSADTQYF

V gene: TRBV6-1
J gene: TRBJ2-4
clone size: -
D gene: -
CDR3 DNA: TGTGCCAGCAGTGAATGGGGGGGGCAGGGGGCCAAAAACATTCAGTACTTC
CDR3 protein: CASSEWGGQGAKNIQYF

V gene: TRBV7-2
J gene: TRBJ2-7
clone size: -
D gene: -
CDR3 DNA: TGTGCCAGCAGCGCTTGGGGGGCACAAGGCGAGCAGTACTTC
CDR3 protein: CASSAWGAQGEQYF

V gene: TRBV6-5
J gene: TRBJ2-1
clone size: -
D gene: TRBD2
CDR3 DNA: TGTGCCAGCACCCGGACTAGCGGGGGTTTCAATGAGCAGTTCTTC
CDR3 protein: CASTRTSGGFNEQFF

V gene: TRBV30
J gene: TRBJ1-1
clone size: -
D gene: -
CDR3 DNA: TGTGCCTGGAGTGCCGGCCCCGAAGGAGCTGAAGCTTTCTTT
CDR3 protein: CAWSAGPEGAEAFF

V gene: TRBV5-6
J gene: TRBJ2-7
clone size: -
D gene: TRBD1
CDR3 DNA: TGTGCCAGCAGCTCACGGGACAGCTCCTACGAGCAGTACTTC
CDR3 protein: CASSSRDSSYEQYF

V gene: TRBV23-1
J gene: TRBJ1-3
clone size: -
D gene: -
CDR3 DNA: TGCGCCAGCAGCCTCTGCGGGGGAGTTAGAAACACCATATATTTT
CDR3 protein: CASSLCGGVRNTIYF

V gene: TRBV15
J gene: TRBJ2-3
clone size: -
D gene: TRBD2
CDR3 DNA: TGTGCCACCAGCAGAGAGAGGAGCGGGGGGCGCACAGATACGCAGTATTTT
CDR3 protein: CATSRERSGGRTDTQYF

V gene: TRBV5-8
J gene: TRBJ1-5
clone size: -
D gene: -
CDR3 DNA: TGTGCCAGCAGCTTGCTTGGGGTCGAGCCCCAGCATTTT
CDR3 protein: CASSLLGVEPQHF

V gene: TRBV5-1
J gene: TRBJ2-3
clone size: -
D gene: -
CDR3 DNA: TGCGCCAGCAGCTCCGGAGGGGCCAGGGTGAGGGCCACAGATACGCAGTATTTT
CDR3 protein: CASSSGGARVRATDTQYF

V gene: TRBV5-4
J gene: TRBJ1-1
clone size: -
D gene: -
CDR3 DNA: TGTGCCAGCAGCCCGGGACGGATGAACACTGAAGCTTTCTTT
CDR3 protein: CASSPGRMNTEAFF

V gene: TRBV29-1
J gene: TRBJ1-3
clone size: -
D gene: TRBD1
CDR3 DNA: TGCAGCGTGGACAGGTCCGGGACAGGGATATATTTT
CDR3 protein: CSVDRSGTGIYF

V gene: TRBV28
J gene: TRBJ2-7
clone size: -
D gene: -
CDR3 DNA: TGTGCCAGCAGTTCCGCCATTTACGAGCAGTACTTC
CDR3 protein: CASSSAIYEQYF

V gene: TRBV5-1
J gene: TRBJ2-5
clone size: -
D gene: -
CDR3 DNA: TGCGCCAGCAGCTTGGATTTGGGGCACCAAGAGACCCAGTACTTC
CDR3 protein: CASSLDLGHQETQYF

V gene: TRBV12-5
J gene: TRBJ2-5
clone size: -
D gene: -
CDR3 DNA: TGTGCTAGTGGTCGCGGGACTTCAGAGGGCCAGTACTTC
CDR3 protein: CASGRGTSEGQYF

V gene: TRBV5-6
J gene: TRBJ2-3
clone size: -
D gene: -
CDR3 DNA: TGTGCCAGCAGCTCTGAAGCTGCTACGCAGTATTTT
CDR3 protein: CASSSEAATQYF

V gene: TRBV12-2
J gene: TRBJ1-1
clone size: -
D gene: -
CDR3 DNA: TGTGCAAGGGAAACAGGACAGGGGCAAACTGAAGCTTTCTTT
CDR3 protein: CARETGQGQTEAFF

V gene: TRBV23-1
J gene: TRBJ1-1
clone size: -
D gene: -
CDR3 DNA: TGCGCCAGCAGTCATCGTCGAAGTACCGGGTTCAGAGAAGCTTTCTTT
CDR3 protein: CASSHRRSTGFREAFF

V gene: TRBV14
J gene: TRBJ1-2
clone size: -
D gene: -
CDR3 DNA: TGTGCCAGCAGCCCTGACAGGATTGGCTACACCTTC
CDR3 protein: CASSPDRIGYTF

V gene: TRBV7-9
J gene: TRBJ1-5
clone size: -
D gene: -
CDR3 DNA: TGTGCCAGCTCTACGGGCAATCAGCCCCAGCATTTT
CDR3 protein: CASSTGNQPQHF